The clone carrying this T cell receptor beta chain was seen a handful of times. The entry originates in a study of T cell responses to AZD1222 COVID-19 vaccine. The repertoire was sequenced with immunoSEQ multiplex PCR; TCRdb's copy has only in-frame clones and lacks some. Of about 140,000 clones in the sample, roughly 91% were seen once. The germline CDR1 and CDR2 sequences are SGHTA and FQGTGA. The CDR3 consists of 17 residues. With 0 bases removed from V and 2 bases from J, the gap between germline ends came to 11 bases. Sequences were derived from peripheral blood, sampled 28 days after the second AZD1222 dose. The rearrangement links TRBV7-3 to TRBJ2-6, with a tentative D call TRBD1 (6 bases). The sequence was obtained from an adult who received the AZD1222 COVID-19 vaccine. The CDR3 region has the DNA TGTGCCAGCAGCTTAACTCCTCCAGGGGCTGGGGCCAACGTCCTGACTTTC. It translates to CASSLTPPGAGANVLTF.